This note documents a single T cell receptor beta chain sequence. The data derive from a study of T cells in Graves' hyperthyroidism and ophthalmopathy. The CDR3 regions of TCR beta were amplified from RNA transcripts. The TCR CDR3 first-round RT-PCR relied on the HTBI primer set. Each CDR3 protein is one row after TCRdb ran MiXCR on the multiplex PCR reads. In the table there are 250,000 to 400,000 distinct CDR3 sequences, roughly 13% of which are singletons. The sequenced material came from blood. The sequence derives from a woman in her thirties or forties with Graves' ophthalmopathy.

The CDR3 reads CSAPLVAGIYGYTF. CDR3 DNA sequence: TGCAGTGCTCCCCTAGTTGCAGGGATCTATGGCTACACCTTC. The chain recombines TRBV20-1 with TRBJ1-2, with D tentatively TRBD1 (5 bases). With 5 bases removed from V and 4 bases from J, the gap between germline ends came to 17 bases. The CDR3 is 14 amino acids. Per germline, CDR1 DFQATT and CDR2 SNEGSKA (reference sequence).